One T cell receptor beta chain is described in this entry. Sequencing was performed with immunoSEQ multiplex PCR; in TCRdb, only in-frame clones are kept and a portion is missing. The repertoire holds about 57,000 clones, less than 80% seen once, with less than 0.9% in the top ten. These data are taken from a study of memory CD4+ T cells and cytomegalovirus serostatus. CDR3 length equals 14 residues. CDR1 and CDR2 (germline): MNHEY, SVGAGI. The ends were cut back, 5 bases at V and 5 bases at J, with 13 bases in the middle. Single viable CD3+CD4+CD8-CD45RO+ cells were sorted as the memory CD4+ T cells.

Sequencing input: memory CD4+ T cells from blood. The rearrangement joins TRBV6-5 to TRBJ1-5; D may be TRBD1 (5 bases). This clonotype was sampled from an adult in good health and CMV-seronegative. The CDR3 spells CASSTSGIDQPQHF. For the CDR3, the DNA is TGTGCCAGCAGTACATCAGGGATAGATCAGCCCCAGCATTTT.